The T cell receptor beta chain described here comes from a study of blood T cell repertoires in COVID-19. Trimming took 10 bases from V and 4 from J, leaving 7 bases between them. Germline V gene data show CDR1 as MDHEN and CDR2 as SYDVKM. The CDR3 is made up of 10 amino acids. Sequencing used immunoSEQ multiplex PCR; TCRdb keeps in-frame clones, though not all of them. The sample records 130,000 to 150,000 clones, about 83% being singletons. The receptor's source is a woman in her 50s with active or convalescent COVID-19. The sequenced material came from peripheral blood. The chain has TRBV28 and TRBJ1-2; D is unresolved. The DNA for the CDR3 is TGTGCCACCGCCGGCTATGGCTACACCTTC. This encodes CATAGYGYTF.